What follows is one T cell receptor (beta chain) and its context. Its antigen remains unknown. Germline trimming cut 6 bases from V and 6 bases from J; bases unmatched to any gene: 10. There are 14 residues in the CDR3. Germline V CDR1 and CDR2: ENHRY, SYGVKD. Included in the TCR beta cDNA libraries were unique molecular identifiers. TCRdb redid the calling of the PCR reads with MiXCR, one entry per CDR3 protein. The repertoire has 750,000 to 950,000 distinct CDR3 sequences, roughly 50% of them found once; the top ten carry approximately 4.4%. This sample was taken from a study of post-analysis software for immune sequencing data. Study overall: As for disease course, relapsing-remitting, secondary progressive and progressive-relapsing multiple sclerosis were all included. Broader study findings: Significantly lower normalized Chao1 diversity was seen in multiple sclerosis patients than in controls. In patients, four to six TRBV segments were more frequent than in controls, with TRBV5-6, TRBV5-1 and TRBV20-1 among them.

The sample consisted of blood. This sequence joins TRBV10-3 and TRBJ2-7; 8 bases agree with TRBD2. The receptor's source is a girl aged 5-17 years with multiple sclerosis. The CDR3 region has the DNA TGTGCCATCAGCGGGACTAGTCCCGCTAGCGAGCAGTACTTC. This codes for CAISGTSPASEQYF.